Below are 6 T cell receptor beta chains sequenced from a single sample in a study of T cell responses to AZD1222 COVID-19 vaccine. Assay used: immunoSEQ multiplex PCR; TCRdb lists only in-frame clones, some missing. This sample carries 70,000 to 95,000 clones, about nine tenths of them seen once, and the ten largest clones take roughly 3.9%. This sample comprised peripheral blood, obtained on day 0 of AZD1222 vaccination. The receptor set was obtained from an adult in good health.

The chain combines TRBV6-5 with TRBJ1-1, with 10 bases identical to TRBD1. Germline CDR1 reads MNHEY; CDR2 reads SVGAGI. CDR3 length: 15 residues. J lost 2 bases, V lost 5 bases, and 5 bases had no gene match. The CDR3 DNA is TGTGCCAGCAGTCGGGACAGGGGCCTAAACACTGAAGCTTTCTTT. It specifies CASSRDRGLNTEAFF.

The rearrangement uses TRBV5-6 and TRBJ1-6; no clear D gene. The ends were cut back, 4 bases at V and 11 bases at J, with 10 bases in the middle. Looked up from germline, CDR1 is SGHDT and CDR2 is YYEEEE. The CDR3 totals 12 residues. In DNA form, the CDR3 reads TGTGCCAGCAGCCCATTTGGTACACCCCTCCACTTT. This sequence encodes CASSPFGTPLHF. Together with reference TRBV5-6 and TRBJ1-6, the CDR3 gives the full variable domain: DAGVTQSPTHLIKTRGQQVTLRCSPKSGHDTVSWYQQALGQGPQFIFQYYEEEERQRGNFPDRFSGHQFPNYSSELNVNALLLGDSALYLCASSPFGTPLHFGNGTRLTVT.

The chain recombines TRBV10-2 with TRBJ1-3; D remains unclear. This CDR3 comprises 16 residues. The germline CDR1 and CDR2 sequences are WSHSY and SAAADI. The V gene lost 1 base and the J gene lost 1 base, with 11 bases spanning the gap. This chain's CDR3 is CASSEWGTGSGNTIYF. The CDR3, as DNA: TGCGCCAGCAGTGAGTGGGGAACCGGTTCTGGAAACACCATATATTTT.

In its sample, this clone was seen a few times. The chain has TRBV5-1 and TRBJ1-1, with D perhaps TRBD1 (5 bases). Germline loops: CDR1 SGHRS, CDR2 YFSETQ. There are 14 residues in the CDR3. Trimming stripped 2 bases from V and 2 bases from J, with 10 bases between. Written as DNA, the CDR3 is TGCGCCAGCAGCTTCCGGGGGAAAAACACTGAAGCTTTCTTT. Translated: CASSFRGKNTEAFF.

The chain joins TRBV30 to TRBJ1-5; D perhaps matches TRBD1 (5 bases). Germline V lookup: CDR1 GTSNPN, CDR2 SVGIG (reference sequence). V was pared by 0 bases and J by 7 bases, with 10 bases between. There are 13 residues in the CDR3. The CDR3 protein is CAWSVGEQQPQHF. In DNA, the CDR3 is TGTGCCTGGAGTGTAGGGGAGCAACAGCCCCAGCATTTT. Full variable domain (outside the CDR3, taken from reference TRBV30 and TRBJ1-5): SQTIHQWPATLVQPVGSPLSLECTVEGTSNPNLYWYRQAAGRGLQLLFYSVGIGQISSEVPQNLSASRPQDRQFILSSKKLLLSDSGFYLCAWSVGEQQPQHFGDGTRLSIL.

V and J are TRBV5-6 and TRBJ1-1; tentative D call: TRBD1 (5 bases). Germline CDR1 reads SGHDT; CDR2 reads YYEEEE. This CDR3 comprises 13 residues. V dropped 0 bases and J dropped 10 bases, with 13 bases sitting between them. The CDR3 DNA follows: TGTGCCAGCAGCTTGGCGACAGTGGGAAGAGCTTTCTTT. Translated: CASSLATVGRAFF.